The text below deals with one T cell receptor (beta chain). The source of the sample is a study of blood T cell repertoires in COVID-19. The protocol was immunoSEQ multiplex PCR, while the TCRdb copy is restricted to in-frame clones and leaves out a portion. The sample carries over 90,000 clones, around 72% recorded once. Germline assignment: CDR1 SEHNR and CDR2 FQNEAQ (reference sequence). The ends were cut back, 1 base at V and 4 bases at J, with 10 bases in the middle. This CDR3 spans 14 amino acids. This sequence was found in a man in his sixties or seventies with COVID-19, enrolled during active disease. The chain combines TRBV7-9 with TRBJ1-2; no definite D call. The sample was peripheral blood. The CDR3 here is CASSLGGHIYGYTF. CDR3 nucleotides: TGTGCCAGCAGCTTAGGTGGTCACATCTATGGCTACACCTTC.